The next 11 T cell receptor beta chains were all read from a single sample in a study of cytomegalovirus exposure and HLA in healthy donors. The PCR employed 60 Vbeta primers together with 13 Jbeta primers. Some clones are missing from TCRdb's copy, which holds only in-frame ones; the method was immunoSEQ multiplex PCR. The profile shows 96,000 or so clones, roughly 74% of them singletons. Sequencing was carried out using PBMCs. All receptors derive from a female donor in good health and CMV-seropositive.

The table lists this clone with a few counts. The chain links TRBV23-1 to TRBJ2-6, with TRBD2 matching 7 bases. TRBV23-1 is marked as an open reading frame, function uncertain. Trimming took 4 bases from V and 2 from J; bases not matched to a gene: 5. This CDR3 comprises 16 residues. DNA of the CDR3: TGCGCCAGCAGTCCGGCGGGAGACCCTGGGGCCAACGTCCTGACTTTC. Its translation: CASSPAGDPGANVLTF.

The chain employs TRBV30 and TRBJ1-2; D call uncertain. CDR3 size: 13 residues. Trimming removed 1 base from V and 3 bases from J, with 9 bases in between. Germline V CDR1 and CDR2: GTSNPN, SVGIG (reference sequence). This chain's CDR3 is CAWSANRDYGYTF. The CDR3, as DNA: TGTGCCTGGAGTGCCAACCGGGACTATGGCTACACCTTC.

This clone was seen a few times. The V call is TRBV25-1, the J call TRBJ1-2; 7 bases map to TRBD1. Losses at the gene ends were 3 bases for V and 7 bases for J; bases not matched to a gene: 5. Germline V lookup: CDR1 MGHDK, CDR2 SYGVNS. The CDR3 runs 13 residues. The CDR3 region has the DNA TGTGCCAGCAGTGACAGGGGGGAGATTGGCTACACCTTC. As protein: CASSDRGEIGYTF.

The rearrangement links TRBV5-4 to TRBJ2-7; TRBD2 might be the D (6 bases). V lost 0 bases to trimming and J lost 6 bases, with 13 bases between them. The V gene's germline CDR1 is SGHNT and CDR2 YYREEE (reference sequence). This CDR3 is 14 amino acids long. DNA for the CDR3: TGTGCCAGCAGCTTGGGCGGGACCGCGAGCGAGCAGTACTTC. It codes for CASSLGGTASEQYF.

CDR3 amino acids: CASSEATGPQHF. The CDR3 DNA sequence: TGTGCCAGCAGTGAAGCGACAGGGCCCCAGCATTTT. The chain joins TRBV6-1 to TRBJ1-5; possibly TRBD1 for D (6 bases). This CDR3 region has 12 residues. Germline-derived CDR1 and CDR2 are MNHNS and SASEGT. V lost 0 bases to trimming and J lost 9 bases, with 6 bases between them.

The chain uses TRBV28 and TRBJ2-7; D remains unclear. The V gene's germline CDR1 is MDHEN and CDR2 SYDVKM. V lost 5 bases to trimming and J lost 1 base, with 9 bases between them. CDR3 length: 13 amino acids. The CDR3 here is CASSPQQSYEQYF. The CDR3 coding sequence is TGTGCCAGCAGTCCCCAACAATCCTACGAGCAGTACTTC. The full variable domain, its missing parts supplied by reference TRBV28 and TRBJ2-7, is DVKVTQSSRYLVKRTGEKVFLECVQDMDHENMFWYRQDPGLGLRLIYFSYDVKMKEKGDIPEGYSVSREKKERFSLILESASTNQTSMYLCASSPQQSYEQYFGPGTRLTVT.

This clone was seen once. This chain connects TRBV7-9 to TRBJ2-7, with D tentatively TRBD1 (6 bases). Germline V gene data show CDR1 as SEHNR and CDR2 as FQNEAQ (reference sequence). This CDR3 comprises 13 residues. V was pared by 5 bases and J by 3 bases, with 11 bases between. The CDR3 sequence: CASSRGQYYEQYF. The DNA of the CDR3 is TGTGCCAGCAGCCGCGGACAGTACTACGAGCAGTACTTC.

This clone was observed a single time. One end of the junction fails to match germline, which may point to a read error. The chain employs TRBV7-7 and TRBJ2-7; tentative D call: TRBD2 (5 bases). The CDR3 is 14 amino acids. The V gene's germline CDR1 is SSHAT and CDR2 FNYEAQ (reference sequence). The CDR3 spells CASSFGGLHSEQYF. CDR3 DNA sequence: TGTGCTAGCAGCTTTGGCGGGTTACACAGTGAGCAGTACTTC.

This clone was seen a handful of times. The chain joins TRBV7-2 to TRBJ2-3, with a possible D match to TRBD2 (6 bases). V was pared by 0 bases and J by 5 bases, with 9 bases between. The length of the CDR3 is 14 residues. Per germline, CDR1 SGHTA and CDR2 FQGNSA. The CDR3 reads CASSLAGSGDTQYF. Here the CDR3 DNA reads TGTGCCAGCAGCTTAGCCGGTAGCGGAGATACGCAGTATTTT.

This clone was observed a handful of times. J is TRBJ1-3 and V is TRBV5-1; possibly TRBD1 for D (5 bases). The CDR3 has 13 amino acids. The V end lost 1 base, the J end lost 3 bases, and 5 bases lay between the germline ends. The germline CDR1 and CDR2 sequences are SGHRS and YFSETQ. This chain's CDR3 is CASSLTGGNTIYF. For the CDR3, the DNA is TGCGCCAGCAGCTTGACAGGTGGAAACACCATATATTTT. The whole variable domain, filled in from reference TRBV5-1 and TRBJ1-3, reads KAGVTQTPRYLIKTRGQQVTLSCSPISGHRSVSWYQQTPGQGLQFLFEYFSETQRNKGNFPGRFSGRQFSNSRSEMNVSTLELGDSALYLCASSLTGGNTIYFGEGSWLTVV.

The genes are TRBV5-4 and TRBJ2-7, with TRBD1 matching over 7 bases. CDR1 and CDR2 (germline): SGHNT, YYREEE (reference sequence). Trimming at V came to 3 bases and at J to 1 base, leaving 4 bases not matched to a gene. CDR3 length: 14 amino acids. The CDR3 DNA reads as TGTGCCAGCAGCTGGGGGACAGAGTCCTACGAGCAGTACTTC. It translates to CASSWGTESYEQYF.